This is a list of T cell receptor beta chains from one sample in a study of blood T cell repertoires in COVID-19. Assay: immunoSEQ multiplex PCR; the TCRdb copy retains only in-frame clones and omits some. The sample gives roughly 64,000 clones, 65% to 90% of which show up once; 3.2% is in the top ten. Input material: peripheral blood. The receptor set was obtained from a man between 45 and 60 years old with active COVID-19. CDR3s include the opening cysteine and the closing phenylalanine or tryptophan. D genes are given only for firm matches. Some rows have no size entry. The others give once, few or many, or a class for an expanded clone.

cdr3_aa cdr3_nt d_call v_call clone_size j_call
CASSLEGGVPSGTGELFF TGCGCCAGCAGCTTGGAAGGGGGAGTTCCATCTGGTACCGGGGAGCTGTTTTTT NA TRBV5-1 NA TRBJ2-2
CASSSGDQPQHF TGTGCCAGCAGTTCGGGGGATCAGCCCCAGCATTTT NA TRBV6-5 NA TRBJ1-5
CASSLNSGSGEQYF TGTGCCAGCAGCCTAAATAGCGGGAGTGGCGAGCAGTACTTC TRBD2 TRBV7-2 NA TRBJ2-7
CASSLSLKRGSGNTIYF TGTGCCAGCAGCTTATCCCTGAAACGGGGTTCAGGAAACACCATATATTTT NA TRBV7-9 NA TRBJ1-3
CSASGDRFGGTQYF TGCAGTGCTAGTGGGGACAGGTTTGGTGGGACCCAGTACTTC TRBD1 TRBV20-1 NA TRBJ2-5
CAISDSDRGLPNEKLFF TGTGCCATCAGTGATTCGGACAGGGGGCTCCCTAATGAAAAACTGTTTTTT TRBD1 TRBV10-3 NA TRBJ1-4
CSASRGRGDNQPQHF TGCAGTGCTAGTCGGGGCAGGGGCGATAATCAGCCCCAGCATTTT NA TRBV20-1 NA TRBJ1-5
CASSLTGGRNQPQHF TGTGCCAGCAGCTTAACAGGGGGAAGGAATCAGCCCCAGCATTTT TRBD1 TRBV7-2 NA TRBJ1-5
CASSLLAVAGPGELFF TGTGCCAGCAGCTTACTCGCGGTAGCGGGACCCGGGGAGCTGTTTTTT TRBD2 TRBV7-3 once TRBJ2-2
CASSLKAGAVTGELFF TGTGCCAGCAGCTTAAAAGCGGGAGCGGTCACCGGGGAGCTGTTTTTT TRBD2 TRBV11-3 NA TRBJ2-2
CASRDYSNTGELFF TGTGCCAGCAGAGATTACTCGAACACCGGGGAGCTGTTTTTT NA TRBV9 NA TRBJ2-2
CASSPSSGGTGNTIYF TGTGCCAGCTCACCATCCTCGGGGGGGACTGGAAACACCATATATTTT NA TRBV18 NA TRBJ1-3
CASSQALASGINEQFF TGTGCCAGCAGCCAAGCTCTGGCTAGCGGGATCAATGAGCAGTTCTTC TRBD2 TRBV3-1/TRBV3-2 few TRBJ2-1
CATSDSSGTRHNEQFF TGTGCCACCAGTGATTCGTCCGGGACAAGACACAATGAGCAGTTCTTC NA TRBV24-1 NA TRBJ2-1
CAISRDREGYEQYF TGTGCCATCAGTAGGGACAGGGAGGGTTACGAGCAGTACTTC TRBD1 TRBV10-3 NA TRBJ2-7
CASSLQLAGGRGEQYF TGTGCCAGCAGTTTACAACTAGCGGGAGGGCGAGGCGAGCAGTACTTC TRBD2 TRBV28 NA TRBJ2-7
CASSLFRGQFDEQFF TGTGCCAGCAGTTTATTCAGGGGGCAGTTTGATGAGCAGTTCTTC TRBD1 TRBV27 once TRBJ2-1
CASSPRGIGSPLHF TGTGCCAGCTCACCCAGGGGTATCGGTTCACCCCTCCACTTT NA TRBV18 NA TRBJ1-6
CASSPVSYNEQFF TGTGCCAGCAGCCCGGTTAGTTACAATGAGCAGTTCTTC NA TRBV7-2 NA TRBJ2-1
CASRGTSGRAGQFF TGTGCCAGCAGGGGGACTAGCGGGAGGGCCGGACAGTTCTTC TRBD2 TRBV2 NA TRBJ2-1
CASSEGLAGKYYNEQFF TGTGCCAGCAGTGAAGGACTAGCGGGGAAGTACTACAATGAGCAGTTCTTC TRBD2 TRBV6-1 NA TRBJ2-1
CASSISTIANQPQHF TGTGCCAGTAGTATATCTACAATAGCTAATCAGCCCCAGCATTTT NA TRBV19 NA TRBJ1-5
CASSSTFPGPGELFF TGTGCCAGCAGCTCAACCTTCCCAGGGCCCGGGGAGCTGTTTTTT NA TRBV11-1 NA TRBJ2-2
CASSYSGADTQYF TGTGCCAGCAGCTATAGCGGTGCAGATACGCAGTATTTT NA TRBV3-1/TRBV3-2 once TRBJ2-3
CASSLTAVSIYNEQFF TGTGCCAGCAGTTTAACGGCGGTTTCGATATACAATGAGCAGTTCTTC NA TRBV27 once TRBJ2-1
CASSPPVRGTEAFF TGTGCCAGCAGCCCCCCCGTAAGGGGCACTGAAGCTTTCTTT NA TRBV9 NA TRBJ1-1
CASSLDRANYGYTF TGTGCCAGCAGCTTGGACAGGGCTAACTATGGCTACACCTTC TRBD1 TRBV11-2 few TRBJ1-2
CASSLATGNGEQYF TGTGCCAGCAGCTTGGCGACAGGGAACGGCGAGCAGTACTTC TRBD1 TRBV5-5 NA TRBJ2-7
CASSKGQGNSNQPQHF TGTGCCAGCTCAAAAGGACAGGGTAATAGCAATCAGCCCCAGCATTTT TRBD1 TRBV18 NA TRBJ1-5
CASSYSGGAYNEQFF TGTGCCAGCAGCTATAGCGGGGGAGCGTACAATGAGCAGTTCTTC TRBD2 TRBV7-2 once TRBJ2-1
CASSEPVSSEEQYF TGTGCCAGCAGTGAACCGGTGAGCAGCGAGGAGCAGTACTTC NA TRBV2 few TRBJ2-7
CASSFPGLETQYF TGTGCCAGCAGCTTTCCGGGTTTGGAGACCCAGTACTTC NA TRBV5-4 NA TRBJ2-5
CASSLGRTGSETQYF TGTGCCAGCAGCCTAGGGAGGACAGGGTCAGAGACCCAGTACTTC TRBD1 TRBV11-1 NA TRBJ2-5
CASSPRRDGSSYEQYF TGCGCCAGCAGCCCCAGAAGGGACGGGAGCTCCTACGAGCAGTACTTC NA TRBV4-1 NA TRBJ2-7
CASSRDRNEQYF TGTGCCAGCAGCCGAGACAGGAACGAGCAGTACTTC NA TRBV5-4 NA TRBJ2-7
CASSVTNYGYTF TGCGCCAGCAGCGTAACTAACTATGGCTACACCTTC NA TRBV5-1 NA TRBJ1-2
CASSVGSEQFF TGTGCCAGCAGCGTTGGCAGTGAGCAGTTCTTC NA TRBV9 NA TRBJ2-1
CASIPWQGSVEQYF TGTGCCAGCATCCCGTGGCAGGGGTCGGTCGAGCAGTACTTC NA TRBV5-5 NA TRBJ2-7
CASSLGTGSLYGYTF TGTGCCAGCAGCTTAGGGACAGGGAGTCTCTATGGCTACACCTTC TRBD1 TRBV7-9 NA TRBJ1-2
CASRSPLPRRRSSYNEQFF TGTGCAAGTCGCTCCCCCCTTCCTCGCAGAAGGAGCTCCTACAATGAGCAGTTCTTC NA TRBV12-2 NA TRBJ2-1
CASSYRENIQYF TGTGCCAGCAGCTACCGGGAAAACATTCAGTACTTC NA TRBV7-2 once TRBJ2-4
CASSQGGDLFF TGTGCCAGCAGCCAAGGGGGGGATCTGTTCTTC NA TRBV6-2/TRBV6-3 NA TRBJ2-1
CASSLSSGQGRNEQYF TGTGCCAGCAGCTTATCCTCTGGACAGGGGAGAAACGAGCAGTACTTC TRBD1 TRBV11-2 NA TRBJ2-7
CASSYSLQATNEKLFF TGTGCCAGCAGTTACTCGTTACAGGCAACTAATGAAAAACTGTTTTTT NA TRBV6-5 NA TRBJ1-4
CASWRRTGGSGGETQYF TGTGCCAGCTGGCGTAGGACAGGGGGCTCGGGGGGAGAGACCCAGTACTTC TRBD1 TRBV27 NA TRBJ2-5
CASSMGQGQANTEAFF TGTGCCAGTAGTATGGGGCAGGGACAGGCAAACACTGAAGCTTTCTTT TRBD1 TRBV19 NA TRBJ1-1
CASSLAGAVDTQYF TGTGCCAGCTCACTAGCGGGAGCGGTAGATACGCAGTATTTT TRBD2 TRBV7-2 NA TRBJ2-3
CASSAGQRYEQYF TGTGCCAGCAGCGCGGGACAGAGATACGAGCAGTACTTC NA TRBV12-3/TRBV12-4 few TRBJ2-7
CASSSPSFHGRVADTQYF TGTGCCAGCAGTTCCCCCTCTTTCCACGGGAGGGTTGCAGATACGCAGTATTTT TRBD2 TRBV27 once TRBJ2-3
CASSVGVNSPLHF TGTGCCAGCAGCGTAGGCGTGAATTCACCCCTCCACTTT NA TRBV9 NA TRBJ1-6
CASSEAGGGNEQFF TGTGCCAGCAGTGAAGCGGGGGGCGGAAATGAGCAGTTCTTC TRBD2 TRBV25-1 NA TRBJ2-1
CASSPGLAGEDGEQYF TGTGCCAGCTCACCCGGTCTAGCGGGAGAAGATGGCGAGCAGTACTTC TRBD2 TRBV18 NA TRBJ2-7
CASSNRDKNTEAFF TGTGCCAGTAGTAACCGGGACAAGAACACTGAAGCTTTCTTT NA TRBV19 NA TRBJ1-1
CASSLGVQRDGYTF TGCGCCAGCAGCTTGGGGGTTCAGCGCGATGGCTACACCTTC NA TRBV5-1 NA TRBJ1-2
CAWSRGSGDEQFF TGTGCCTGGAGTCGGGGGAGCGGCGATGAGCAGTTCTTC NA TRBV30 NA TRBJ2-1
CASGLPGQGYGYTF TGTGCCAGCGGCCTCCCGGGCCAGGGGTATGGCTACACCTTC NA TRBV7-9 NA TRBJ1-2
CASSWRGGFEQYF TGTGCCAGCAGTTGGAGAGGGGGTTTCGAGCAGTACTTC NA TRBV6-5 NA TRBJ2-7
CASSQDNRGNYGYTF TGTGCCAGCAGCCAAGATAACAGGGGGAACTATGGCTACACCTTC TRBD1 TRBV3-1/TRBV3-2 NA TRBJ1-2
CASSQTAGVLSYEQYF TGTGCCAGCAGCCAAACAGCCGGGGTCTTGTCCTACGAGCAGTACTTC NA TRBV7-9 NA TRBJ2-7
CATSSSRSYNEQFF TGTGCCACCTCTAGCAGCCGCTCCTACAATGAGCAGTTCTTC NA TRBV6-5 NA TRBJ2-1